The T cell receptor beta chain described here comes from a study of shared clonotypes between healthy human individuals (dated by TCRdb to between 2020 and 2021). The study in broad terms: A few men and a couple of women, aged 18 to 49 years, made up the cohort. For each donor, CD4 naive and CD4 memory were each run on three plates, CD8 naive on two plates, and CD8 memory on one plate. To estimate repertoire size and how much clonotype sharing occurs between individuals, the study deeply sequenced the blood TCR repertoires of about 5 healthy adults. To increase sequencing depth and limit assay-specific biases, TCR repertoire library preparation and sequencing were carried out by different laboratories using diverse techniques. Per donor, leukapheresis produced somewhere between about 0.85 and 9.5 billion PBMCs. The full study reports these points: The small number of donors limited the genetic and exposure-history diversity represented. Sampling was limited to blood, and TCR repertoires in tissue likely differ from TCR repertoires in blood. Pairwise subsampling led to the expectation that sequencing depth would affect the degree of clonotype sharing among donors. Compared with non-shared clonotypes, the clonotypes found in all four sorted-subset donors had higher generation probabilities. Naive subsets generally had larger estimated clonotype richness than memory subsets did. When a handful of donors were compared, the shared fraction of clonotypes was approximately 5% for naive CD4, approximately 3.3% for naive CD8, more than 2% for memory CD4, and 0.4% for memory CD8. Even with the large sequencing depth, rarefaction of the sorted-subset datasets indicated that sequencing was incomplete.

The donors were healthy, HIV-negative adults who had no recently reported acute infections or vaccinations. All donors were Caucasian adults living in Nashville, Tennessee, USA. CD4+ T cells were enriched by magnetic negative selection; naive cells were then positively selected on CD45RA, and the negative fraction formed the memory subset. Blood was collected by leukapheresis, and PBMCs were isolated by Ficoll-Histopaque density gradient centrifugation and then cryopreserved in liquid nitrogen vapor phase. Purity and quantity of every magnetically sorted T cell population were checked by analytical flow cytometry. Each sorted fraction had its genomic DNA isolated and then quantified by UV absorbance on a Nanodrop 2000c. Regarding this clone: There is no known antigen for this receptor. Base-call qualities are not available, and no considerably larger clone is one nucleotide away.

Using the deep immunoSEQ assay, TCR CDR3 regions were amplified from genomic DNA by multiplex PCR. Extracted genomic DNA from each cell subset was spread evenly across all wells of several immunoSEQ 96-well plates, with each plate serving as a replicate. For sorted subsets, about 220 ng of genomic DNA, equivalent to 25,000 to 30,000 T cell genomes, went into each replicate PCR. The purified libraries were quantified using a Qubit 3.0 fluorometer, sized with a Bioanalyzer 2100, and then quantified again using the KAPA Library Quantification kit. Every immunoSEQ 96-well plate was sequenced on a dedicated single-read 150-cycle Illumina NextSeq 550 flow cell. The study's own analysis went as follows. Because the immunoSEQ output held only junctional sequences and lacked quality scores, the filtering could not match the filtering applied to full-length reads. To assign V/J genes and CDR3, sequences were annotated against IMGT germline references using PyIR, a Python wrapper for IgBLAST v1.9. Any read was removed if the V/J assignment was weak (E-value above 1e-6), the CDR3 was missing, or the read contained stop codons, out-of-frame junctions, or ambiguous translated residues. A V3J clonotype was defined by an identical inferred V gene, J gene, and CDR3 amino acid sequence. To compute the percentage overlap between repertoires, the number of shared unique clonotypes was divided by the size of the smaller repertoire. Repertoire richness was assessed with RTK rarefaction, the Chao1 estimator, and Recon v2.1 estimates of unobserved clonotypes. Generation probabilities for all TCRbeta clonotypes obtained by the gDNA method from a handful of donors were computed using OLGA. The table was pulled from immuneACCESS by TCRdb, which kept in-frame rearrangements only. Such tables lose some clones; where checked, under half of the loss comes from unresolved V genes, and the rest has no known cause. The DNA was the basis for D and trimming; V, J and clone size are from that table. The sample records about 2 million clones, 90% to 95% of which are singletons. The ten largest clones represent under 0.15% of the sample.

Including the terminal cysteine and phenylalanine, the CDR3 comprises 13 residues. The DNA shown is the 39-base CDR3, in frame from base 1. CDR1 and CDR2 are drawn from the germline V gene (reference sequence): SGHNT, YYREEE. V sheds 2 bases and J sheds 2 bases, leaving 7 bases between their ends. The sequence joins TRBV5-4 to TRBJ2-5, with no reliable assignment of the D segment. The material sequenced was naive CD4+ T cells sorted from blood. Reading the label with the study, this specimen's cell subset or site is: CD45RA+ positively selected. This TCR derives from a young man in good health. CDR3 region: CASSLQSQETQYF. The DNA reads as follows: TGTGCCAGCAGCTTACAGAGTCAAGAGACCCAGTACTTC.